A selection of T cell receptor beta chains follows, all from one sample in a study of cytotoxic CD8 clonotypes in ibrutinib-treated CLL. Clones were read by immunoSEQ multiplex PCR, and TCRdb kept only the in-frame ones, dropping some. The data contain approximately 74,000 clones, 70% to 90% of them seen just once; the ten biggest clones take up more than 7.5%. The sequenced sample was PBMCs, obtained at disease progression, from a patient treated with ibrutinib. These receptors were collected from a human donor with chronic lymphocytic leukemia. CDR3s include the opening cysteine and the closing phenylalanine or tryptophan. A D gene is named only where the DNA matches it firmly. Clone sizes are given selectively: once, few, many, or a class where the clone is expanded.

j_call clone_size v_call d_call cdr3_aa cdr3_nt
TRBJ1-2 . TRBV5-1 . CASSPDRMYGYTF TGCGCCAGCAGTCCCGACAGGATGTATGGCTACACCTTC
TRBJ1-2 . TRBV9 TRBD1 CASSGLQGASGYTF TGTGCCAGCAGCGGTTTACAGGGGGCCAGCGGCTACACCTTC
TRBJ1-1 . TRBV4-2 . CASSQASGLTF TGTGCCAGCAGCCAAGCCTCGGGCCTAACTTTT
TRBJ2-7 . TRBV19 . CASSGLGSYEQYF TGTGCCAGTAGCGGGTTGGGCTCCTACGAGCAGTACTTC
TRBJ2-3 . TRBV29-1 . CSVQLADTQYF TGCAGCGTTCAGCTTGCAGATACGCAGTATTTT
TRBJ2-5 once TRBV28 . CASSLSPAPGTQYF TGTGCCAGCAGTCTATCCCCGGCCCCTGGGACCCAGTACTTC
TRBJ2-1 . TRBV15 . CATSRDLPSGWQFF TGTGCCACCAGCAGAGATTTACCGTCGGGGTGGCAGTTCTTC
TRBJ2-7 few TRBV18 . CASSPTVTRHEQYF TGTGCCAGCTCACCGACAGTTACTAGGCACGAGCAGTACTTC
TRBJ1-4 many TRBV18 . CASSPTGNNEKLFF TGTGCCAGCTCACCCACAGGGAATAATGAAAAACTGTTTTTT
TRBJ2-1 . TRBV7-8 . CASSPQGRAYNEQFF TGTGCCAGCAGCCCACAGGGGAGGGCCTACAATGAGCAGTTCTTC
TRBJ2-7 . TRBV6-5 . CASSYSRQTYEQYF TGTGCCAGCAGTTACTCCCGGCAAACCTACGAGCAGTACTTC
TRBJ1-5 . TRBV28 . CASSLAADYSNQPQHF TGTGCCAGCAGTTTAGCGGCGGACTATAGCAATCAGCCCCAGCATTTT
TRBJ1-1 . TRBV19 TRBD1 CASTPTGTNTEAFF TGTGCCAGTACCCCGACAGGGACGAACACTGAAGCTTTCTTT
TRBJ2-1 . TRBV15 . CATSRGGQNNEQFF TGTGCCACCAGCAGAGGTGGACAGAACAATGAGCAGTTCTTC
TRBJ1-6 many TRBV15 . CATSTENSPLHF TGTGCCACCAGTACGGAGAATTCACCCCTCCACTTT
TRBJ1-1 . TRBV6-6 . CASSHGEVNTEAFF TGTGCCAGCAGCCACGGAGAGGTGAACACTGAAGCTTTCTTT
TRBJ2-7 . TRBV6-6 TRBD2 CASSPTGTTYEQYF TGTGCCAGCAGTCCGACTGGGACTACGTACGAGCAGTACTTC
TRBJ2-7 few TRBV2 . CASTRRGELYEQYF TGTGCCAGCACCCGAAGGGGAGAACTTTACGAGCAGTACTTC
TRBJ1-2 . TRBV19 . CASKRPGSYGYTF TGCGCCAGTAAACGGCCAGGGTCTTATGGCTACACCTTC
TRBJ2-7 . TRBV27 . CASSTGSYEQYF TGTGCCAGCAGCACAGGTTCCTACGAGCAGTACTTC
TRBJ2-7 . TRBV9 TRBD1 CASSEGALSSYEQYF TGTGCCAGCAGCGAGGGGGCCTTAAGCTCCTACGAGCAGTACTTC
TRBJ2-3 . TRBV5-3 TRBD2 CARSPQGLAGGKSTDTQYF TGTGCCAGAAGCCCCCAAGGACTAGCGGGGGGGAAAAGCACAGATACGCAGTATTTT
TRBJ2-7 . TRBV27 TRBD1 CASRLTGGYEQYF TGTGCCAGCAGGCTGACAGGGGGTTACGAGCAGTACTTC
TRBJ1-6 . TRBV10-1 . CASSKRTGPRNSPLHF TGCGCCAGCAGTAAACGGACCGGGCCCAGGAATTCACCCCTCCACTTT
TRBJ2-3 . TRBV7-8 . CASSLVGLASTDTQYF TGTGCCAGCAGCTTAGTTGGGTTAGCCAGCACAGATACGCAGTATTTT
TRBJ2-1 . TRBV18 . CASSPILGSTSYNEQFF TGTGCCAGCTCACCTATCCTAGGTTCTACCTCCTACAATGAGCAGTTCTTC
TRBJ2-2 . TRBV4-2 TRBD2 CASSRIGTSGTGELFF TGTGCCAGCAGCCGAATTGGGACTAGCGGGACCGGGGAGCTGTTTTTT
TRBJ2-7 . TRBV7-9 . CASSLDSGHEQYF TGTGCCAGCAGCTTAGATTCCGGGCACGAGCAGTACTTC
TRBJ1-2 . TRBV19 TRBD1 CATRKQGAYGYTF TGTGCCACCAGAAAGCAGGGGGCGTATGGCTACACCTTC
TRBJ2-2 . TRBV2 TRBD1 CASSRDSSNTGELFF TGTGCCAGCAGCCGGGACAGTTCGAACACCGGGGAGCTGTTTTTT
TRBJ2-7 . TRBV9 TRBD2 CASSSAPGGIYEQYF TGTGCCAGCAGCTCAGCTCCGGGAGGCATATACGAGCAGTACTTC
TRBJ1-2 . TRBV5-1 . CASSLQGHGFNYGYTF TGCGCCAGCAGCTTGCAGGGACACGGCTTCAACTATGGCTACACCTTC
TRBJ2-1 . TRBV19 . CASSPARTEQFF TGTGCCAGTAGTCCTGCTAGAACGGAGCAGTTCTTC
TRBJ2-1 . TRBV7-9 . CASSLGGHHNEQFF TGTGCCAGCAGCTTAGGCGGGCACCACAATGAGCAGTTCTTC
TRBJ1-2 . TRBV12-5 . CASGLGSYGYTF TGTGCTAGTGGTTTGGGGTCCTATGGCTACACCTTC
TRBJ1-5 . TRBV14 . CASSQDWLGRYLHSNQPQHF TGTGCCAGCAGCCAAGATTGGCTCGGGCGGTACCTCCATAGCAATCAGCCCCAGCATTTT
TRBJ2-2 . TRBV5-1 . CASRFRTNTGELFF TGCGCCAGCAGGTTTAGGACGAACACCGGGGAGCTGTTTTTT
TRBJ1-2 . TRBV6-6 . CASSYSHNYGYTF TGTGCCAGCAGTTACTCGCATAACTATGGCTACACCTTC
TRBJ1-4 . TRBV5-1 . CASSLVGDRQLFF TGCGCCAGCAGCTTGGTCGGGGATAGACAACTGTTTTTT
TRBJ1-4 . TRBV7-9 TRBD1 CASSSGTVGEKLFF TGTGCCAGCAGCTCCGGGACAGTGGGTGAAAAACTGTTTTTT
TRBJ1-1 . TRBV2 . CASRVGFRDTEAFF TGTGCCAGCAGAGTAGGGTTTCGGGACACTGAAGCTTTCTTT
TRBJ1-2 once TRBV7-9 . CASSLAQGSYGYTF TGTGCCAGCAGCTTAGCGCAGGGATCCTATGGCTACACCTTC
TRBJ2-5 . TRBV5-1 TRBD2 CASSSGLAGGQETQYF TGCGCCAGCAGCTCGGGACTAGCGGGAGGACAAGAGACCCAGTACTTC
TRBJ2-7 . TRBV5-1 . CASSQQGGNEQYF TGCGCCAGCAGCCAACAGGGAGGTAACGAGCAGTACTTC
TRBJ1-1 . TRBV5-4 . CASSLLSQTEAFF TGTGCCAGCAGCTTGTTGTCTCAAACTGAAGCTTTCTTT
TRBJ1-2 . TRBV27 . CASSRDRWGGYTF TGTGCCAGCAGCCGGGACCGATGGGGGGGCTACACCTTC
TRBJ2-7 . TRBV11-2 TRBD1 CASSLYTRQGPYEQYF TGTGCCAGCAGCTTATACACGCGACAGGGCCCCTACGAGCAGTACTTC
TRBJ2-7 . TRBV6-4 . CASSWDHGGEQYF TGTGCCAGCAGCTGGGACCATGGGGGCGAGCAGTACTTC
TRBJ2-5 . TRBV5-1 TRBD2 CASSLAGAQETQYF TGCGCCAGCAGCTTAGCGGGGGCCCAAGAGACCCAGTACTTC
TRBJ2-1 . TRBV5-4 TRBD1 CASSPTGGSYNEQFF TGTGCCAGCAGTCCGACAGGGGGCTCCTACAATGAGCAGTTCTTC
TRBJ1-5 . TRBV5-1 . CASSEDGNQPQHF TGCGCCAGCAGCGAGGACGGTAATCAGCCCCAGCATTTT
TRBJ1-1 . TRBV11-2 TRBD1 CASSFTGGIFRAFF TGTGCCAGCAGCTTCACAGGGGGCATTTTTAGGGCTTTCTTT
TRBJ1-5 few TRBV6-1 . CASSVVFGDPGHF TGTGCCAGCAGTGTCGTATTTGGGGACCCAGGGCATTTT
TRBJ2-7 . TRBV27 . CASSLGLNSYEQYF TGTGCCAGCAGTTTAGGGCTAAACTCCTACGAGCAGTACTTC
TRBJ1-6 . TRBV4-1 . CASSHTGTGNSPLHF TGCGCCAGCAGCCATACCGGGACGGGGAATTCACCCCTCCACTTT